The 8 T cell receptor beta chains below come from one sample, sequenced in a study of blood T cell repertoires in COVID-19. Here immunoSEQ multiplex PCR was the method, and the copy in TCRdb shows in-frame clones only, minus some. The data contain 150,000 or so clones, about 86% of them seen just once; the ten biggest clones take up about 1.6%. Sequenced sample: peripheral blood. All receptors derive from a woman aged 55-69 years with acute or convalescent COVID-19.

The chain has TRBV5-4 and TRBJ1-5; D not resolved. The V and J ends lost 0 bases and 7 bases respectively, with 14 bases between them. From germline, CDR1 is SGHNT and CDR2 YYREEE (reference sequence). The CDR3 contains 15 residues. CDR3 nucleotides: TGTGCCAGCAGCTTGGACACAGACCTACGGCAGCCCCAGCATTTT. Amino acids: CASSLDTDLRQPQHF.

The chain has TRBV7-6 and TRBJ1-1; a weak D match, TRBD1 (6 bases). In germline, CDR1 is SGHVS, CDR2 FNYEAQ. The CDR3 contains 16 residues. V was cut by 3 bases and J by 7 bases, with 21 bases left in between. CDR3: CASSFQARGAKGEAFF. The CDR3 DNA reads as TGTGCCAGCAGCTTTCAAGCCCGGGGGGCGAAAGGTGAAGCTTTCTTT.

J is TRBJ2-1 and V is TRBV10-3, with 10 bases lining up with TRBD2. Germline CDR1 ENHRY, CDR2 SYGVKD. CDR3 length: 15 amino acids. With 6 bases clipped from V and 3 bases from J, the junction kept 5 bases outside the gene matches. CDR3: CAISSSGGGYNEQFF. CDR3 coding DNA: TGTGCCATCAGCTCTAGCGGGGGTGGCTACAATGAGCAGTTCTTC.

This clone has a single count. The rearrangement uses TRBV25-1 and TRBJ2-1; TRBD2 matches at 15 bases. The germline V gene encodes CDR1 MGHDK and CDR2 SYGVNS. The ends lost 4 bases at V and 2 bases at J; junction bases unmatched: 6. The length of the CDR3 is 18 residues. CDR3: CASSVPGLAGGAYNEQFF. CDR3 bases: TGTGCCAGCAGTGTACCGGGACTAGCGGGGGGAGCCTACAATGAGCAGTTCTTC.

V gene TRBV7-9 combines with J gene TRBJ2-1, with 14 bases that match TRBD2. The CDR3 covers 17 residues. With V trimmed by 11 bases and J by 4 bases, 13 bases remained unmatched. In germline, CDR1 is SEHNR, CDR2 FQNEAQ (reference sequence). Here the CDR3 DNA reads TGTGCCGGTAGACTAGCGGGGGGGCCGGCTTTATACAATGAGCAGTTCTTC. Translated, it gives CAGRLAGGPALYNEQFF.

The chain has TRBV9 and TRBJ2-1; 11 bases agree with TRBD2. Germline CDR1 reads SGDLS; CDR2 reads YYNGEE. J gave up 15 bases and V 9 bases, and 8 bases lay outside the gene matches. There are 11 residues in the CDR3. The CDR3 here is CANHIAGGRFF. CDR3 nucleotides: TGTGCCAACCATATAGCGGGGGGGCGGTTCTTC.

The CDR3 sequence: CASSDNSPGTEAFF. CDR3 coding DNA: TGTGCCAGTAGCGATAACAGCCCAGGCACTGAAGCTTTCTTT. The rearrangement uses TRBV19 and TRBJ1-1, with D hard to call. Germline V gene data show CDR1 as LNHDA and CDR2 as SQIVND (reference sequence). The ends were cut back, 6 bases at V and 4 bases at J, with 15 bases in the middle. The CDR3 contains 14 residues.

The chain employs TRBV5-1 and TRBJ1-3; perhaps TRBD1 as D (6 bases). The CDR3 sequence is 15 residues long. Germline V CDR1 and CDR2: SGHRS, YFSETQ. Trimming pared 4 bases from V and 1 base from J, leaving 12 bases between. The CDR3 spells CASSPGQTSGNTIYF. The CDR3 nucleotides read TGCGCCAGCAGCCCCGGACAGACTTCTGGAAACACCATATATTTT.